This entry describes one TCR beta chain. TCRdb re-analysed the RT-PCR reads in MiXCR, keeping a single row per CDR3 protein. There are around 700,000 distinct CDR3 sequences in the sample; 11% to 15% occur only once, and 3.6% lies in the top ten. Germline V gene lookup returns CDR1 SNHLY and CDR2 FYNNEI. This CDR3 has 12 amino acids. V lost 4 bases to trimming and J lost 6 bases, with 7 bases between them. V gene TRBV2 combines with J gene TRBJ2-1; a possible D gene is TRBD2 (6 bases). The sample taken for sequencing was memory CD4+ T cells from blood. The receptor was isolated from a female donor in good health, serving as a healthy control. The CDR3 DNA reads TGTGCCAGCAGTGGGGACTCCAATGAGCAGTTCTTC. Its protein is CASSGDSNEQFF.